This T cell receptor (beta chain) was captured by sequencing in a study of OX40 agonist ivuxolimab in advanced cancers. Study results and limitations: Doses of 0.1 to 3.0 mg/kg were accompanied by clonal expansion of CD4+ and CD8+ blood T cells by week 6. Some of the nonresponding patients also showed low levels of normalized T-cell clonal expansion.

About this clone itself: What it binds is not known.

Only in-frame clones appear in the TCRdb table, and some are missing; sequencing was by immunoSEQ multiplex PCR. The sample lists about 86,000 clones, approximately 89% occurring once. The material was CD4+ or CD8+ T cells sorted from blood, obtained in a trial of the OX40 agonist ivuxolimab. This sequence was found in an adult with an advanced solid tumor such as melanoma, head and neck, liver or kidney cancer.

The CDR3 nucleotides read TGCGCCAGCAGCTTCCCCAGTAGTGAGACCCAGTACTTC. The encoded protein is CASSFPSSETQYF. This chain uses TRBV5-1 with TRBJ2-5; no clear D. CDR3 length: 13 residues. Trimming took off 2 bases at V and 5 bases at J, with 10 bases between the two ends. Germline CDR1 SGHRS, CDR2 YFSETQ.